This T cell receptor (beta chain) is drawn from a study of blood T cell repertoires in COVID-19. Across the study: There were acute and convalescent COVID-19 samples, and they came from the United States, Italy and Spain. PBMCs, B-cell-depleted T cells, or T cells provided the cDNA or gDNA that made up the material.

The CDR3 length is 14 residues. The junction had 7 bases not matched to a gene; V was cut back by 4 bases and J by 8 bases. Germline CDR1 reads MDHEN; CDR2 reads SYDVKM. Produced via immunoSEQ multiplex PCR; TCRdb's table is partial and in-frame only. The table lists fewer than 200,000 clones, over 80% of them singletons. This clone was detected only once. The study assigned cohorts using participant-reported clinical history. Each recovered donor of Cohort 3 presented with two negative PCRs, clearance, or symptom resolution. The TCR originated in a woman between 50 and 59 years old who had recovered from COVID-19. The J gene is TRBJ1-2, the V gene TRBV28; 10 nucleotides line up with TRBD1. The specimen was PBMCs or T cells enriched from blood (not recorded which). CDR3 nucleotide sequence: TGTGCCAGCAGTTCCGGAGACAGGGGGCGAGGCTACACCTTC. This translates into CASSSGDRGRGYTF.